These 5 T cell receptor beta chains share one sample of origin, sequenced in a study of persistence of HIV-infected CD4 T cells. This was the immunoSEQ version 4 assay in survey mode. Assay: immunoSEQ multiplex PCR; the TCRdb copy retains only in-frame clones and omits some. The table shows tens of thousands of clones, with under 80% occurring only once. No antigens are known for them. Overlapping HIV-1 Gag 15-mer peptides at approximately 0.96 ug per peptide per mL were used. CD40L-negative CD69-negative CD45RO-high memory CD4+ T cells were sorted as populations depleted of antigen-responding cells. The specimen was CD4+ T cells sorted from PBMCs after approximately 18-hour stimulation, collected from a patient who received antiretroviral therapy. The source of these receptors is an adult man with HIV who was CMV-seropositive.

The rearrangement joins TRBV6-6 to TRBJ1-1; D is unclear. The germline V gene has CDR1 MNHNY and CDR2 SVGAGI (reference sequence). The CDR3 is made up of 16 amino acids. V was shortened by 5 bases and J by 0 bases, with 16 bases between the two germline ends. CDR3 protein: CASSPGLGIMNTEAFF. The CDR3 region has the DNA TGTGCCAGCAGTCCCGGACTAGGCATCATGAACACTGAAGCTTTCTTT.

For this clone: The identical CDR3 is also encoded by other nucleotide sequences in the sample. The chain uses TRBV2 and TRBJ1-5, with D maybe TRBD1 (5 bases). This CDR3 is built from 14 residues. V lost 1 base to trimming and J lost 4 bases, with 8 bases between them. The germline V gene encodes CDR1 SNHLY and CDR2 FYNNEI. The CDR3 bases are TGTGCCAGCAGTGAAGGTAGGGGAAATCAGCCCCAGCATTTT. Amino acids: CASSEGRGNQPQHF.

The chain links TRBV6-5 to TRBJ1-2, with D perhaps matching TRBD1 (6 bases). V was shortened by 0 bases and J by 6 bases, with 11 bases between the two germline ends. CDR3 length equals 14 residues. Germline loops: CDR1 MNHEY, CDR2 SVGAGI. In DNA, the CDR3 is TGTGCCAGCAGTTACTCTAACAGGGTGGATGGCTACACCTTC. This sequence encodes CASSYSNRVDGYTF.

The CDR3 here is CASSEARTSGGAYQFF. The CDR3 bases are TGTGCCAGCAGTGAAGCCCGGACTAGCGGGGGGGCCTATCAGTTCTTC. The chain carries TRBV2 and TRBJ2-1; 15 bases are a match to TRBD2. The germline V gene has CDR1 SNHLY and CDR2 FYNNEI. V shed 0 bases and J 13 bases; nucleotides not matched to a gene: 7. The CDR3 loop spans 16 amino acids.

The chain combines TRBV19 with TRBJ2-7, with no clear D. Germline CDR1 is LNHDA and CDR2 is SQIVND (reference sequence). This CDR3 region has 11 residues. The V gene lost 4 bases and the J gene lost 3 bases, with 4 bases spanning the gap. The CDR3 sequence: CASSTFYEQYF. In DNA form, the CDR3 reads TGTGCCAGTAGTACCTTCTACGAGCAGTACTTC.